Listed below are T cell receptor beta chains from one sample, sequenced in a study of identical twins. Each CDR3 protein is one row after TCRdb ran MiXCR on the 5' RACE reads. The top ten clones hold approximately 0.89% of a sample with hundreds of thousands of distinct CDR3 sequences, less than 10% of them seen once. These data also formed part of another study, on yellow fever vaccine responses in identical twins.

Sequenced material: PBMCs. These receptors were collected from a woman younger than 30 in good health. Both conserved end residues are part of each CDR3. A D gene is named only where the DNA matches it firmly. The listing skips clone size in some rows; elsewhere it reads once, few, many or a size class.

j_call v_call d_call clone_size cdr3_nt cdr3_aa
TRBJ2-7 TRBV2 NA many TGTGCCAGCAGTGACGCGGGCTCCTACGAGCAGTACTTC CASSDAGSYEQYF
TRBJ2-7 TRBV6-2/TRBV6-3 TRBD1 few TGTGCCAGCATCGGGACGGTGGGGGACAGCGAAAACTCCTACGAGCAGTACTTC CASIGTVGDSENSYEQYF
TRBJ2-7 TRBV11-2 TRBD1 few TGTGCCAGCAGCTTATGGCCGGGACAGGCATCGGGCGGAGCCTACGAGCAGTACTTC CASSLWPGQASGGAYEQYF
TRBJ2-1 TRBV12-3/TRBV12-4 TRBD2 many TGTGCCAGCAGTTTAACTAGCGGGAGACAGGGTGAGCAGTTCTTC CASSLTSGRQGEQFF
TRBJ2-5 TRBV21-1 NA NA TGTGCCAGCAGCAAAGTAGAGGGGGGCCCACAAGAGACCCAGTACTTC CASSKVEGGPQETQYF
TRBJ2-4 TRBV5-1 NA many TGCGCCAGCAGCTTGGACGGAACAGGACTAGCCAAAAACATTCAGTACTTC CASSLDGTGLAKNIQYF
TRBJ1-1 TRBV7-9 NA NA TGTGCCAGCAGCCCACGCCAATCGAACACTGAAGCTTTCTTT CASSPRQSNTEAFF
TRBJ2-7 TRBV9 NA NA TGTGCCAGCAGCGATGAGGGCCTGGGATACGAGCAGTACTTC CASSDEGLGYEQYF
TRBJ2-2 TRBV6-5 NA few TGTGCCAGCAGTTACTACAGGGACCGGGAGCTGTTTTTT CASSYYRDRELFF
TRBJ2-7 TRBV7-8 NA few TGTGCCAGCAGCTGGGCGGAAGGTTGGGAGCAGTACTTC CASSWAEGWEQYF
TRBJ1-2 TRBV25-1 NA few TGTGCCAGCAGTGAAACCGGGTTTGGCGGCTACACCTTC CASSETGFGGYTF
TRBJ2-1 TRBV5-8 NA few TGTGCCAGCTTTTACGCAGACGGAAACAATGAGCAGTTCTTC CASFYADGNNEQFF
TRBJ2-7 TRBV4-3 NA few TGCGCCAGCAGCCAAGATGGTGTCAGCTACGAGCAGTACTTC CASSQDGVSYEQYF
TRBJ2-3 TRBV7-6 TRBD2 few TGTGCCAGCAGCTTAGCTAGCGGGAGGATCACAGATACGCAGTATTTT CASSLASGRITDTQYF
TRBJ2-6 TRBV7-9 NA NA TGTGCCAGCAGCTTCGACAGTCAGATAGGGGCCAACGTCCTGACTTTC CASSFDSQIGANVLTF
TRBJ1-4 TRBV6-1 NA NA TGTGCCAGCAGCGCAGGGAGTTTGAATGAAAAACTGTTTTTT CASSAGSLNEKLFF
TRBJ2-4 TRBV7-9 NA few TGTGCCAGCAGCTTGCTGGGGGCAGAGGGTGGAAACATTCAGTACTTC CASSLLGAEGGNIQYF
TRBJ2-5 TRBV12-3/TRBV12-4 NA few TGTGCCAGCAGCGGGAGAGTTGGGACCCAGTACTTC CASSGRVGTQYF
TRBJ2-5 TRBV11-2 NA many TGTGCCAGCAGCTTAGGGGAAGAGGTTTCCCAGTACTTC CASSLGEEVSQYF
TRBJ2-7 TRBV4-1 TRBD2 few TGCGCCAGCAGCCAAGGATCTAGCGGGAGTATCTACGAGCAGTACTTC CASSQGSSGSIYEQYF
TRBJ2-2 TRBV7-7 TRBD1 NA TGTGCTAGCAGCACACTCGGACAGGGGAAGGCCGGGGAGCTGTTTTTT CASSTLGQGKAGELFF
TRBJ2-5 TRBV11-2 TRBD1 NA TGTGCCAGCAGCTCTATATCGGCGGGACAGGGGACCCAGTACTTC CASSSISAGQGTQYF
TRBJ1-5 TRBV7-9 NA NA TGTGCCAGCAGCTTAAGCACAGCTAGCAATCAGCCCCAGCATTTT CASSLSTASNQPQHF
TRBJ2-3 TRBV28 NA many TGTGCCAGCAGCAGCCCAGATACGCAGTATTTT CASSSPDTQYF
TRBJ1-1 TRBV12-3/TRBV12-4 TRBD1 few TGTGCCAGCAGTTTATCGGGACAGGGGCGGACTTTCTTT CASSLSGQGRTFF
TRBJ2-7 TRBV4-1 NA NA TGCGCCAGCTCCGCCCTAGGTGGACTTGGCTCCTACGAGCAGTACTTC CASSALGGLGSYEQYF
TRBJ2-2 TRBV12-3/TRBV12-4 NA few TGTGCCAGCAGCCCTTTCCGGACAGACACCGGGGAGCTGTTTTTT CASSPFRTDTGELFF
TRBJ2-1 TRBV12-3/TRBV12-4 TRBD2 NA TGTGCCAGCAGTTTACGGACGGGGGGGCCTTGGGATGAGCAGTTCTTC CASSLRTGGPWDEQFF